This T cell receptor beta chain was found in a study of T cells after yellow fever vaccination. Germline V gene lookup returns CDR1 SQVTM and CDR2 ANQGSEA. Unmatched junction bases numbered 6, after V lost 8 bases and J lost 7 bases. This CDR3 comprises 12 residues. Via MiXCR, TCRdb re-called the 5' RACE reads, giving one row per CDR3 protein. This sample carries about 320,000 distinct CDR3 sequences, about 11% of them seen once, and the ten largest clones take about 3%. The TCR comes from a man aged 18 to 30 who received the YFV17D yellow fever vaccine. The chain couples TRBV29-1 to TRBJ1-4, with 8 bases identical to TRBD1. The starting material was CD4+ T cells sorted from PBMCs, obtained 45 days after the yellow fever booster vaccination. CDR3 protein: CSTRDRSEKLFF. In DNA, the CDR3 is TGCAGCACCCGGGACAGGAGTGAAAAACTGTTTTTT. The variable domain in full, with the rest retrieved from reference TRBV29-1 and TRBJ1-4, is SAVISQKPSRDICQRGTSLTIQCQVDSQVTMMFWYRQQPGQSLTLIATANQGSEATYESGFVIDKFPISRPNLTFSTLTVSNMSPEDSSIYLCSTRDRSEKLFFGSGTQLSVL.